One and the same sample provided the 22 T cell receptor beta chains below, sequenced in a study of T cell changes during pregnancy in multiple sclerosis. TCRdb's table, derived via immunoSEQ multiplex PCR, lists solely in-frame clones and lacks some. The sample contains approximately 70,000 clones, about 91% of which appear only once. The specimen comprised peripheral blood, sampled after pregnancy. These receptors came from a female donor with multiple sclerosis, enrolled in a pregnancy study.

The gene calls are TRBV2 and TRBJ2-7, with D maybe TRBD2 (6 bases). The CDR3 runs 14 residues. Germline CDR1 and CDR2: SNHLY and FYNNEI. V gave up 0 bases and J gave up 7 bases, with 13 bases separating them. CDR3 bases: TGTGCCAGCAGTGAAGCGGCGGGAAGGATGGAGCAGTACTTC. It codes for CASSEAAGRMEQYF.

In its sample, this clone was seen once. The rearrangement links TRBV9 to TRBJ2-3, with D tentatively TRBD2 (6 bases). The V gene lost 0 bases and the J gene lost 4 bases, with 12 bases spanning the gap. CDR1 SGDLS and CDR2 YYNGEE come from the germline V gene. CDR3 length: 15 amino acids. The CDR3 loop is CASSVATLASDTQYF. CDR3 sequence (DNA): TGTGCCAGCAGCGTAGCTACCCTAGCGTCAGATACGCAGTATTTT. Drawing the rest from reference TRBV9 and TRBJ2-3, the complete variable domain is DSGVTQTPKHLITATGQRVTLRCSPRSGDLSVYWYQQSLDQGLQFLIQYYNGEERAKGNILERFSAQQFPDLHSELNLSSLELGDSALYFCASSVATLASDTQYFGPGTRLTVL.

The chain combines TRBV2 with TRBJ2-3; 9 nucleotides match TRBD2. The CDR3 has 15 residues. J lost 2 bases, V lost 8 bases, and 8 bases had no gene match. Germline CDR1 SNHLY, CDR2 FYNNEI. For the CDR3, the DNA is TGTGCCAGCGAAAAGACTAGCGGAACCACAGATACGCAGTATTTT. It yields the protein CASEKTSGTTDTQYF.

This clone appeared a few times. V gene TRBV6-1 combines with J gene TRBJ2-7, with TRBD2 matching over 7 bases. Germline CDR1 reads MNHNS; CDR2 reads SASEGT. The junction had 4 bases not matched to a gene; V was cut back by 0 bases and J by 2 bases. The CDR3 loop spans 15 amino acids. Here the CDR3 reads CASSEAASGPYEQYF. CDR3 coding DNA: TGTGCCAGCAGTGAAGCCGCTAGCGGCCCCTACGAGCAGTACTTC.

V gene TRBV10-3 combines with J gene TRBJ2-7; TRBD1 agrees at 9 bases. The germline CDR1 and CDR2 sequences are ENHRY and SYGVKD. The CDR3 has 14 amino acids. V lost 0 bases, J lost 6 bases, and 3 bases stayed unmatched. CDR3 nucleotide sequence: TGTGCCATCAGTGAGTCGAACAGGGGGCTCGAGCAGTACTTC. This gives the protein CAISESNRGLEQYF.

This clone was counted a few times. The J gene is TRBJ1-2, the V gene TRBV11-2; TRBD1 agrees at 10 bases. The V gene end was trimmed by 1 base and the J gene end by 5 bases; junction bases not matched to a gene: 7. Germline-derived CDR1 and CDR2 are SGHAT and FQNNGV. CDR3 length equals 16 residues. CDR3 amino acids: CASSLVGGTGVYGYTF. As DNA, the CDR3 is TGTGCCAGCAGCTTAGTGGGTGGGACAGGGGTATATGGCTACACCTTC.

The chain employs TRBV28 and TRBJ2-1; 15 nucleotides line up with TRBD2. Germline values: CDR1 MDHEN, CDR2 SYDVKM. CDR3 length: 19 residues. After removal of 7 bases from V and 0 bases from J, the junction contained 10 bases not matched to a gene. The CDR3 loop is CASTLPGLAGGRSYNEQFF. DNA of the CDR3: TGTGCCAGCACCTTACCGGGACTAGCGGGAGGCCGCTCCTACAATGAGCAGTTCTTC. Together with reference TRBV28 and TRBJ2-1, the CDR3 gives the full variable domain: DVKVTQSSRYLVKRTGEKVFLECVQDMDHENMFWYRQDPGLGLRLIYFSYDVKMKEKGDIPEGYSVSREKKERFSLILESASTNQTSMYLCASTLPGLAGGRSYNEQFFGPGTRLTVL.

The chain recombines TRBV2 with TRBJ1-5; 10 positions agree with TRBD1. CDR1 is SNHLY, CDR2 FYNNEI, per germline. V lost 7 bases to trimming and J lost 4 bases; unmatched junction nucleotides: 4. The CDR3 runs to 14 residues. The CDR3, as DNA: TGTGCCAGCAACCCGGGACAGGGGAATCAGCCCCAGCATTTT. Protein: CASNPGQGNQPQHF.

This clone came up a few times. This rearrangement joins TRBV11-2 to TRBJ2-3; 8 positions match TRBD2. Germline V CDR1 and CDR2: SGHAT, FQNNGV. The CDR3 is 15 amino acids. The junction had 6 bases not matched to a gene; V was cut back by 2 bases and J by 5 bases. CDR3 DNA sequence: TGTGCCAGCAGCTTACTCGCGGGAGGACAAGATACGCAGTATTTT. This sequence encodes CASSLLAGGQDTQYF.

The gene calls are TRBV6-5 and TRBJ1-1, with TRBD1 as a possible D gene (5 bases). The V gene lost 4 bases and the J gene lost 8 bases, with 14 bases spanning the gap. The CDR3 consists of 13 residues. Germline values: CDR1 MNHEY, CDR2 SVGAGI. CDR3 nucleotides: TGTGCCAGCAGTTCCCGGACAATCGCCGAAGCTTTCTTT. Translating gives CASSSRTIAEAFF.

The chain employs TRBV6-5 and TRBJ2-7; 10 nucleotides match TRBD1. The CDR3 is made up of 14 amino acids. From germline, CDR1 is MNHEY and CDR2 SVGAGI. J lost 3 bases, V lost 2 bases, and 1 base had no gene match. Here the CDR3 reads CASSYRDRGYEQYF. The DNA for the CDR3 is TGTGCCAGCAGTTACAGGGACAGGGGCTACGAGCAGTACTTC.

The CDR3: CASSIQGWGSSYNEQFF. The CDR3 region has the DNA TGTGCCAGTAGTATTCAGGGGTGGGGTTCCTCCTACAATGAGCAGTTCTTC. The chain uses TRBV19 and TRBJ2-1; perhaps TRBD1 as D (6 bases). CDR3 length equals 17 residues. CDR1 is LNHDA, CDR2 SQIVND, per germline (reference sequence). V lost 3 bases to trimming and J lost 0 bases, with 15 bases between them.

The chain uses TRBV6-5 and TRBJ2-1; D is possibly TRBD1 (5 bases). The germline V gene has CDR1 MNHEY and CDR2 SVGAGI. V was trimmed by 6 bases and J by 4 bases, leaving 10 bases between them. The CDR3 spans 13 residues. In nucleotides, the CDR3 is TGTGCCAGCAGCCCCCCAGGGTACAATGAGCAGTTCTTC. This translates into CASSPPGYNEQFF.

This chain joins TRBV6-5 and TRBJ2-7, with 7 bases identical to TRBD1. Trimming cost V 7 bases and J 5 bases; bases outside gene matches: 14. The CDR3 spans 15 residues. Germline lookup yields CDR1 MNHEY and CDR2 SVGAGI. CDR3 nucleotide sequence: TGTGCCAGCACTCAGTCCGGGACAGTCGTCCACGAGCAGTACTTC. This translates into CASTQSGTVVHEQYF.

The chain recombines TRBV10-1 with TRBJ1-1; possibly TRBD1 for D (6 bases). Looked up from germline, CDR1 is WNHNN and CDR2 is SYGVQD (reference sequence). V shed 3 bases and J shed 5 bases, with 10 bases lying between them. This CDR3 is built from 13 residues. CDR3 coding DNA: TGCGCCAGCAGTGAAACAGGGTCGACTGAAGCTTTCTTT. Protein product: CASSETGSTEAFF.

The chain is built from TRBV9 and TRBJ2-7; tentative D call: TRBD2 (6 bases). The V gene's germline CDR1 is SGDLS and CDR2 YYNGEE. Trimming left V 4 bases short and J 4 bases short, with 24 bases between. This CDR3 is built from 17 residues. CDR3 loop: CASSHPRGGDATYEQYF. Here the CDR3 DNA reads TGTGCCAGCAGCCACCCCCGAGGAGGGGACGCAACGTACGAGCAGTACTTC.

The chain is built from TRBV7-2 and TRBJ1-2; 7 bases agree with TRBD1. Germline-derived CDR1 and CDR2 are SGHTA and FQGNSA. The CDR3 loop spans 13 amino acids. Trimming at V came to 5 bases and at J to 3 bases, leaving 3 bases not matched to a gene. The CDR3 loop reads CASSPQGDYGYTF. DNA of the CDR3: TGTGCCAGCAGCCCGCAGGGGGACTATGGCTACACCTTC.

The chain has TRBV19 and TRBJ1-4; TRBD1 agrees at 7 bases. Trimming cost V 9 bases and J 7 bases; bases outside gene matches: 5. The CDR3 sequence is 12 residues long. Germline lookup yields CDR1 LNHDA and CDR2 SQIVND (reference sequence). Here the CDR3 reads CASRQGSEKLFF. Here the CDR3 DNA reads TGTGCCAGCAGACAGGGATCTGAAAAACTGTTTTTT.

This rearrangement joins TRBV7-2 to TRBJ2-5; 8 nucleotides match TRBD2. With V trimmed by 1 base and J by 4 bases, 5 bases remained unmatched. The V gene's germline CDR1 is SGHTA and CDR2 FQGNSA. The CDR3 has 15 amino acids. Here the CDR3 DNA reads TGTGCCAGCAGCTTAGTGAGCGGGAGTGGAGAGACCCAGTACTTC. The encoded protein is CASSLVSGSGETQYF.

A few counts support this clone. This rearrangement joins TRBV10-1 to TRBJ2-7; a possible D gene is TRBD1 (5 bases). The CDR3 loop spans 13 amino acids. Germline CDR1 is WNHNN and CDR2 is SYGVQD (reference sequence). Trimming left V 7 bases short and J 5 bases short, with 15 bases between. The CDR3 loop reads CASKGSRVHEQYF. In DNA form, the CDR3 reads TGCGCCAGCAAAGGGTCCAGGGTCCACGAGCAGTACTTC.

The table lists this clone with a count of one. The chain joins TRBV30 to TRBJ2-1; 10 bases are a match to TRBD1. Germline values: CDR1 GTSNPN, CDR2 SVGIG (reference sequence). The CDR3 runs to 15 residues. Trimming removed 2 bases from V and 8 bases from J; junction bases left unmatched: 9. This CDR3 is CAWSRQGAHNYEQFF. The CDR3 DNA follows: TGTGCCTGGAGTCGACAGGGGGCGCATAATTATGAGCAGTTCTTC.

This clone was observed a single time. The DNA for the CDR3 is TGTGCCAGGGGGGAGGCTGATCCAAACACTGAAGCTTTCTTT. Translation gives CARGEADPNTEAFF. The chain has TRBV6-4 and TRBJ1-1, with D tentatively TRBD1 (5 bases). The V gene's germline CDR1 is MRHNA and CDR2 SNTAGT. This CDR3 contains 14 residues. Trimming took 9 bases from V and 2 from J, leaving 16 bases between them.